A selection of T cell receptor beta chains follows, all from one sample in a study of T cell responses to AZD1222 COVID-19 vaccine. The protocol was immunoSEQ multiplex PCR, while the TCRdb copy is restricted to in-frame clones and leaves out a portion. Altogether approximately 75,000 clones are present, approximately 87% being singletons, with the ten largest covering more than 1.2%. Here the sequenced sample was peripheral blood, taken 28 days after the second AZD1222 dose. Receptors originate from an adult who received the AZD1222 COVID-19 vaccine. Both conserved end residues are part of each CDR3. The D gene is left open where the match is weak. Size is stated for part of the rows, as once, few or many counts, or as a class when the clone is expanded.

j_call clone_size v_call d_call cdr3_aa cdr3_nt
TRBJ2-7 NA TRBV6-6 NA CASSLPDSGAYEQYF TGTGCCAGCAGCCTCCCGGACAGCGGCGCCTACGAGCAGTACTTC
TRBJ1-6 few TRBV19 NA CASSDQGTPYSPLHF TGTGCCAGTAGTGATCAGGGGACGCCGTACTCACCCCTCCACTTT
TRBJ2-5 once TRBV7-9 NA CASSLPQGIQETQYF TGTGCCAGCAGCCTACCCCAGGGGATCCAAGAGACCCAGTACTTC
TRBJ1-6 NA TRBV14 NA CASSQERNSPLHF TGTGCCAGCAGCCAAGAACGGAATTCACCCCTCCACTTT
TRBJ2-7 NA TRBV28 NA CASSLSGALYYEQYF TGTGCCAGCAGTTTATCAGGGGCTCTCTACTACGAGCAGTACTTC
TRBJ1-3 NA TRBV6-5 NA CASKGVSGNTIYF TGTGCCAGCAAGGGGGTGTCTGGAAACACCATATATTTT
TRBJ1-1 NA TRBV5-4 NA CASSQRDTEAFF TGTGCCAGCAGCCAAAGGGACACTGAAGCTTTCTTT
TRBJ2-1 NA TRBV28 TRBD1 CASSLGDRGGNEQFF TGTGCCAGCAGTTTAGGGGACAGGGGCGGCAATGAGCAGTTCTTC
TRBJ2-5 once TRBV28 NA CASSLWGGQSQETQYF TGTGCCAGCAGTTTATGGGGCGGGCAGAGCCAAGAGACCCAGTACTTC
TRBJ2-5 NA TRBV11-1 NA CASSFRDKKETQYF TGTGCCAGCAGCTTTCGGGACAAAAAAGAGACCCAGTACTTC
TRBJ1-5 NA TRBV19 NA CASSTGWVNQPQHF TGTGCCAGTAGCACAGGGTGGGTCAATCAGCCCCAGCATTTT
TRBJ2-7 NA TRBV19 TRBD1 CASSRTGTYEQYF TGTGCCAGTAGCAGGACAGGGACCTACGAGCAGTACTTC
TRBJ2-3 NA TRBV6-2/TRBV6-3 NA CASSDTDTQYF TGTGCCAGCAGTGATACAGATACGCAGTATTTT
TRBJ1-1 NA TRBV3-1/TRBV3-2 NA CASTLKDLNTEAFF TGTGCCAGCACCCTCAAGGACTTGAACACTGAAGCTTTCTTT
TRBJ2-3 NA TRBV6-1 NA CASSDTGSRTDTQYF TGTGCCAGCAGTGATACAGGGTCTCGCACAGATACGCAGTATTTT
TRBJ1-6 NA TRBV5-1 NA CATRDPRGNSPLHF TGCGCCACCCGGGACCCGAGGGGTAATTCACCCCTCCACTTT
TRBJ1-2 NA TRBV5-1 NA CASSLETPMSGYTF TGCGCCAGCAGCTTGGAGACCCCCATGAGTGGCTACACCTTC
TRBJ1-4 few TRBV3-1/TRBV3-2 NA CASSQGTAGGEKLFF TGTGCCAGCAGCCAAGGGACTGCGGGGGGTGAAAAACTGTTTTTT
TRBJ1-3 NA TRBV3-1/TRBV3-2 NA CASSQRSGRVGNTIYF TGTGCCAGCAGCCAACGATCCGGGAGGGTTGGAAACACCATATATTTT
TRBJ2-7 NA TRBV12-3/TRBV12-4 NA CASKGQTYEQYF TGTGCCAGCAAAGGACAGACCTACGAGCAGTACTTC
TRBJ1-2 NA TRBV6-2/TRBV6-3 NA CASSPQERWGHGYTF TGTGCCAGCAGTCCACAAGAAAGGTGGGGGCATGGCTACACCTTC
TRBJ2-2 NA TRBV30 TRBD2 CAWKAGGRSGELFF TGTGCCTGGAAAGCGGGGGGGCGGTCCGGGGAGCTGTTTTTT
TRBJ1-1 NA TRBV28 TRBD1 CAAHTGGTNTEAFF TGTGCCGCTCACACAGGGGGGACGAACACTGAAGCTTTCTTT
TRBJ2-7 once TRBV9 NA CASSAQPGGAGEQYF TGTGCCAGCAGCGCCCAACCTGGGGGGGCTGGGGAGCAGTACTTC
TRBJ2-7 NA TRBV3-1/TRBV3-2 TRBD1 CASSSRDRGYTFSYEQYF TGTGCCAGCAGCTCCCGGGACAGGGGTTATACGTTCTCCTACGAGCAGTACTTC
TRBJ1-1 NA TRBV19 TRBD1 CASSTPGTGGRAFF TGTGCCAGTAGTACTCCCGGGACAGGGGGCCGCGCTTTCTTT
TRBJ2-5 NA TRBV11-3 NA CASSLGTFDRTQETQYF TGTGCCAGCAGCCTCGGGACCTTCGACAGGACCCAAGAGACCCAGTACTTC
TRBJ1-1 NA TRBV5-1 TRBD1 CASSLAGTGWGNTEAFF TGCGCCAGCAGCTTGGCCGGGACAGGGTGGGGGAACACTGAAGCTTTCTTT
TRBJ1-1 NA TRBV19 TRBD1 CASSTHDRAAFF TGTGCCAGTAGTACACACGACAGGGCAGCTTTCTTT
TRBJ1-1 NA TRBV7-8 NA CASSLGGGPEAFF TGTGCCAGCAGCTTAGGTGGGGGTCCTGAAGCTTTCTTT
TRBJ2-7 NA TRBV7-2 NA CASSFYEGVYEQYF TGTGCCAGCAGCTTCTACGAGGGGGTCTACGAGCAGTACTTC
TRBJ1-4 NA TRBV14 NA CASSQVQGFEKLFF TGTGCCAGCAGCCAAGTACAGGGCTTTGAAAAACTGTTTTTT